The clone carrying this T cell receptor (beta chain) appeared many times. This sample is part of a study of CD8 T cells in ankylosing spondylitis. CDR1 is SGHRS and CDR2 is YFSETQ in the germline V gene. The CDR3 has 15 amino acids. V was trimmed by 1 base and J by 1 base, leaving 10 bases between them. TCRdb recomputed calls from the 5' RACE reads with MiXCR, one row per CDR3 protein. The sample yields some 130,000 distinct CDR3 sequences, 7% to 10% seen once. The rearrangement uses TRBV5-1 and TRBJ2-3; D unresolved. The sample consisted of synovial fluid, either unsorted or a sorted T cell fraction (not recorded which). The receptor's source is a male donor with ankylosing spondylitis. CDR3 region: CASSLLGTGTDTQYF. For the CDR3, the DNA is TGCGCCAGCAGCTTGCTTGGAACAGGCACAGATACGCAGTATTTT. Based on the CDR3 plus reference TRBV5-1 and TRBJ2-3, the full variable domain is KAGVTQTPRYLIKTRGQQVTLSCSPISGHRSVSWYQQTPGQGLQFLFEYFSETQRNKGNFPGRFSGRQFSNSRSEMNVSTLELGDSALYLCASSLLGTGTDTQYFGPGTRLTVL.